These 23 T cell receptor beta chains originate from one sample sequenced in a study of blood T cells in healthy people across ages. For the second PCR, which ran for roughly 7 to 11 cycles, a sample-barcoded 5' primer and a J-beta primer mix were used. TCRdb independently ran MiXCR on the 5' RACE reads; one entry per CDR3 protein. The sample records approximately 830,000 distinct CDR3 sequences, 62% being singletons. Sequencing input: blood. The receptors shown here come from a man aged 25-45 years in good health.

This clonotype was seen only a few times. The CDR3 region has the DNA TGTGCCAGCAGCCCACTGCTGGGCAGGCAAAGCTACAATGAGCAGTTCTTC. It is translated as CASSPLLGRQSYNEQFF. V usage is TRBV11-2 and J usage is TRBJ2-1, with D unresolved. The V gene lost 5 bases and the J gene lost 3 bases, with 20 bases spanning the gap. This CDR3 has 17 amino acids. Germline-derived CDR1 and CDR2 are SGHAT and FQNNGV.

V and J are TRBV3-1 and TRBJ2-1; D is undetermined. The CDR3 runs to 17 residues. The germline V gene encodes CDR1 LGHDT and CDR2 YNNKEL (reference sequence). Between the trimmed V and J ends, which lost 3 bases and 0 bases, there was a span of 15 bases. As DNA, the CDR3 is TGTGCCAGCAGCCATATCTTCGGGCCGAGCTCCTACAATGAGCAGTTCTTC. This translates into CASSHIFGPSSYNEQFF.

This chain links TRBV10-3 with TRBJ1-2; D is perhaps TRBD1 (6 bases). From germline, CDR1 is ENHRY and CDR2 SYGVKD. This CDR3 has 15 amino acids. The V end was cut by 0 bases, the J end by 2 bases, with 10 bases between. CDR3 bases: TGTGCCATCAGTGAGTCCTACAGGGAGAACTATGGCTACACCTTC. Amino acids: CAISESYRENYGYTF.

This clonotype was seen at least ten times. The V gene is TRBV7-2, the J gene TRBJ2-3, with 8 bases lining up with TRBD2. The ends lost 5 bases at V and 0 bases at J; junction bases unmatched: 13. From germline, CDR1 is SGHTA and CDR2 FQGNSA. The CDR3 is 18 amino acids. The CDR3 DNA sequence: TGTGCCAGCAGCCTCGGCTCCTTAGCGGGGTCTAGCACAGATACGCAGTATTTT. It yields the protein CASSLGSLAGSSTDTQYF.

The rearrangement uses TRBV20-1 and TRBJ2-7, with D hard to call. The germline V and J ends were trimmed by 3 bases and 0 bases, with 9 bases remaining between them. CDR1 is DFQATT and CDR2 is SNEGSKA in the germline V gene (reference sequence). The CDR3 has 13 amino acids. The CDR3, as DNA: TGCAGTGCTAGGCGATCCGTCTCCTACGAGCAGTACTTC. The encoded protein is CSARRSVSYEQYF.

The CDR3 region has the DNA TGCAGTGCTAGAGTTCAGGGGGCCAGGGCTGGCTACACCTTC. Translated, it gives CSARVQGARAGYTF. The V call is TRBV20-1, the J call TRBJ1-2; TRBD1 agrees at 8 bases. The CDR3 is 14 amino acids. Germline V gene lookup returns CDR1 DFQATT and CDR2 SNEGSKA (reference sequence). Losses at the gene ends were 1 base for V and 7 bases for J; bases not matched to a gene: 8.

The chain links TRBV20-1 to TRBJ1-1; D uncertain. V shed 3 bases and J shed 0 bases, with 5 bases lying between them. The CDR3 runs to 12 residues. Germline loops: CDR1 DFQATT, CDR2 SNEGSKA (reference sequence). The CDR3: CSASGMNTEAFF. CDR3 nucleotides: TGCAGTGCTAGTGGTATGAACACTGAAGCTTTCTTT.

This chain connects TRBV4-3 to TRBJ2-1, with 7 positions matching TRBD1. Germline CDR1 reads LGHNA; CDR2 reads YSLEER. The CDR3 has 15 amino acids. V trimming: 3 bases; J trimming: 4 bases; junction bases outside the gene matches: 6. The chain's CDR3 is CASSHRDSRYNEQFF. The CDR3 region has the DNA TGCGCCAGCAGCCATAGGGACAGCCGATACAATGAGCAGTTCTTC.

The V call is TRBV14, the J call TRBJ2-3; 13 positions agree with TRBD2. Germline assignment: CDR1 SGHDN and CDR2 FVKESK. Trimming removed 5 bases from V and 4 bases from J; junction bases left unmatched: 3. The CDR3 is made up of 15 amino acids. The DNA of the CDR3 is TGTGCCAGCAGCGGACTAGCGGGGGTTCCAGATACGCAGTATTTT. Protein sequence: CASSGLAGVPDTQYF.

The rearrangement links TRBV7-6 to TRBJ2-7; D not certain. The CDR3 runs to 13 residues. V lost 0 bases and J lost 7, with 10 bases in between. Germline V gene data show CDR1 as SGHVS and CDR2 as FNYEAQ. The CDR3 sequence is CASSLAPRQEQYF. The CDR3 bases are TGTGCCAGCAGCTTAGCGCCGAGGCAAGAGCAGTACTTC.

The chain is built from TRBV2 and TRBJ2-1, with 11 bases that match TRBD2. Germline values: CDR1 SNHLY, CDR2 FYNNEI. J gave up 5 bases and V 5 bases, and 11 bases lay outside the gene matches. This CDR3 contains 17 residues. The CDR3 nucleotides read TGTGCCAGCAGTTCCTTAAGACTAGCGGGGTTGAACAATGAGCAGTTCTTC. Translated: CASSSLRLAGLNNEQFF.

The rearrangement links TRBV4-3 to TRBJ1-2; TRBD1 matches at 9 bases. V lost 0 bases to trimming and J lost 5 bases; unmatched junction nucleotides: 4. The CDR3 has 15 residues. CDR1 is LGHNA, CDR2 YSLEER, per germline. The CDR3 spells CASSQDEGQGYGYTF. The DNA of the CDR3 is TGCGCCAGCAGCCAAGATGAAGGACAGGGGTATGGCTACACCTTC.

On this clonotype itself: A much larger clone differs from this one at a single base, so this may be a read error. The chain links TRBV29-1 to TRBJ2-7; a weak D match, TRBD1 (5 bases). The CDR3 spans 14 residues. V gave up 7 bases and J gave up 2 bases, with 18 bases separating them. Germline loops: CDR1 SQVTM, CDR2 ANQGSEA. The CDR3, as DNA: TGCAGCGCTGCTAGAGGACAAGTAACCTACGAGCAGTACTTC. It encodes CSAARGQVTYEQYF.

The rearrangement links TRBV9 to TRBJ2-3, with TRBD2 identical over 11 bases. Germline V gene sequence: CDR1 SGDLS, CDR2 YYNGEE. The V segment lost 0 bases and the J segment 4 bases; nucleotides outside the gene matches: 4. The CDR3 runs to 16 residues. The CDR3 nucleotides are TGTGCCAGCAGCGTAGGCCTAGCGGGGGGCCCAGATACGCAGTATTTT. Protein sequence: CASSVGLAGGPDTQYF.

This clonotype occurred a few times. In nucleotides, the CDR3 is TGTGCCAGCAGACCAATGACAGGGGGAGAGACCCAGTACTTC. Translation gives CASRPMTGGETQYF. The chain recombines TRBV6-2 or TRBV6-3 with TRBJ2-5; 9 bases match TRBD1. This CDR3 contains 14 residues. CDR1 is MNHEY, CDR2 SVGEGT, per germline. J was trimmed by 4 bases and V by 6 bases; bases with no gene match: 6.

V usage is TRBV9 and J usage is TRBJ2-5, with 11 nucleotides matching TRBD2. Germline-derived CDR1 and CDR2 are SGDLS and YYNGEE. J lost 7 bases, V lost 0 bases, and 8 bases had no gene match. This CDR3 has 16 amino acids. CDR3 nucleotide sequence: TGTGCCAGCAGCGTAGGAGAACTAGCGGGGGATGTGACCCAGTACTTC. Its translation: CASSVGELAGDVTQYF.

The chain combines TRBV27 with TRBJ2-7, with TRBD2 matching 8 bases. From germline, CDR1 is MNHEY and CDR2 SMNVEV (reference sequence). The V segment lost 6 bases and the J segment 3 bases; nucleotides outside the gene matches: 13. CDR3 size: 16 residues. The CDR3 sequence is CASSPLGAGGNYEQYF. As DNA, the CDR3 is TGTGCCAGCAGCCCACTTGGCGCGGGAGGAAACTACGAGCAGTACTTC.

This clonotype was seen only a few times. This rearrangement joins TRBV27 to TRBJ2-3, with D possibly TRBD2 on 5 matching bases. The CDR3 extends over 14 amino acids. Germline-derived CDR1 and CDR2 are MNHEY and SMNVEV (reference sequence). The V end was cut by 6 bases, the J end by 1 base, with 11 bases between. CDR3 DNA: TGTGCCAGCAGCACACTAGGACGCACAGATACGCAGTATTTT. Translated: CASSTLGRTDTQYF.

The chain's CDR3 is CASSFGPSTDTQYF. The CDR3 coding sequence is TGTGCCAGCAGCTTTGGTCCTAGCACAGATACGCAGTATTTT. This chain uses TRBV12-3 or TRBV12-4 with TRBJ2-3; D is uncertain. CDR3 length: 14 residues. Trimming shortened V by 6 bases and J by 0 bases, and 10 bases separated the two germline ends.

The gene calls are TRBV29-1 and TRBJ2-3, with 7 bases identical to TRBD2. Germline CDR1 and CDR2: SQVTM and ANQGSEA. The junction had 5 bases not matched to a gene; V was cut back by 7 bases and J by 7 bases. The CDR3 covers 11 residues. The CDR3 region has the DNA TGCAGCGCTCAGCGGGGAAATACGCAGTATTTT. Translating it yields CSAQRGNTQYF.

Concerning this clonotype: The junction does not match germline at one end; this may be a read error. This chain links TRBV7-3 with TRBJ2-1, with TRBD2 matching over 8 bases. The germline CDR1 and CDR2 sequences are SGHTA and FQGTGA. This CDR3 region has 15 residues. CDR3 DNA sequence: TGTGCCGGCAGCTTAAACGGGGGGGTCCACAATGAGCAGTTCTTC. Its translation: CAGSLNGGVHNEQFF.

V and J are TRBV20-1 and TRBJ1-6, with D uncertain. The CDR3 is made up of 12 amino acids. Germline V gene sequence: CDR1 DFQATT, CDR2 SNEGSKA (reference sequence). V was shortened by 6 bases and J by 7 bases, with 10 bases between the two germline ends. CDR3 in amino acids: CSAEAGNSPLHF. DNA of the CDR3: TGCAGTGCCGAGGCGGGGAATTCACCCCTCCACTTT.

This clonotype has just a few counts. The gene calls are TRBV7-2 and TRBJ2-7; D is ambiguous. The CDR3 length is 13 residues. Trimming removed 5 bases at V and 2 bases at J, with 10 bases between. Germline V gene data show CDR1 as SGHTA and CDR2 as FQGNSA. The CDR3 coding sequence is TGTGCCAGCAGCCCACGGCGGCCCTACGAGCAGTACTTC. The encoded protein is CASSPRRPYEQYF. Combining the CDR3 with reference TRBV7-2 and TRBJ2-7 gives the whole variable domain GAGVSQSPSNKVTEKGKDVELRCDPISGHTALYWYRQSLGQGLEFLIYFQGNSAPDKSGLPSDRFSAERTGGSVSTLTIQRTQQEDSAVYLCASSPRRPYEQYFGPGTRLTVT.